Listed below are T cell receptor beta chains from one sample, sequenced in a study. TCRdb fed the RT-PCR reads into MiXCR, producing one record per CDR3 protein. The repertoire holds about 680,000 distinct CDR3 sequences, with 12% to 15% as singletons. The material sequenced was memory CD4+ T cells from blood. These receptor sequences come from a female donor in good health, serving as a healthy control. Each CDR3 is given with its conserved first and last residue.

v_call: TRBV7-9
j_call: TRBJ2-3
cdr3_aa: CASSPDSFTDTQYF

v_call: TRBV5-1
j_call: TRBJ2-2
cdr3_aa: CASTPPGRGNTGELFF

v_call: TRBV6-5
j_call: TRBJ2-7
cdr3_aa: CASSYTFGGPYEQYF

v_call: TRBV7-9
j_call: TRBJ2-5
cdr3_aa: CASNAAAWGETQYF

v_call: TRBV13
j_call: TRBJ1-1
cdr3_aa: CASSYRSYPNTEAFF

v_call: TRBV20-1
j_call: TRBJ2-2
cdr3_aa: CSARTPQTGPGELFF

v_call: TRBV7-2
j_call: TRBJ1-2
cdr3_aa: CASIDAGVLGYTF

v_call: TRBV5-6
j_call: TRBJ2-1
cdr3_aa: CASSLEPTRQFF

v_call: TRBV10-3
j_call: TRBJ1-1
cdr3_aa: CAISDSSRVNTEAFF

v_call: TRBV7-8
j_call: TRBJ1-4
cdr3_aa: CASSLVSLHNEKLFF

v_call: TRBV29-1
j_call: TRBJ1-1
cdr3_aa: CSAMAIFMNTEAFF

v_call: TRBV7-4
j_call: TRBJ1-4
cdr3_aa: CASSLVGICVEKLFF

v_call: TRBV5-1
j_call: TRBJ2-7
cdr3_aa: CASSLLGAGPKGEQYF

v_call: TRBV4-3
j_call: TRBJ2-2
cdr3_aa: CASSQDWGNHGELFF

v_call: TRBV30
j_call: TRBJ1-4
cdr3_aa: CALLRTTNEKLFF

v_call: TRBV4-3
j_call: TRBJ2-4
cdr3_aa: CASSQEVRGPQVYF

v_call: TRBV20-1
j_call: TRBJ1-1
cdr3_aa: CSAGLRNTEAFF

v_call: TRBV7-2
j_call: TRBJ1-2
cdr3_aa: CASRLEPAGDAGYTF

v_call: TRBV5-1
j_call: TRBJ2-7
cdr3_aa: CASSSGATDFSYEQYF